This T cell receptor (beta chain) came from a study of T cells in Graves' hyperthyroidism and ophthalmopathy. The study's findings and limits: Blood also contained most expanded thyroid clonotypes above 0.001.

The CDR3 covers 14 residues. CDR1 is MNHNS and CDR2 is SASEGT in the germline V gene. With V trimmed by 0 bases and J by 10 bases, 8 bases remained unmatched. This clonotype has only a few counts. What it binds is unknown. In the ophthalmopathy cohort, Clinical Activity Score was at least 3, NOSPECS grade at least 4, and duration under 3 months. Source material for PBMCs was 10 ml fresh peripheral blood. TCR beta CDR3 region amplification was performed from RNA transcripts. The HTBI set primed first-round TCR CDR3 RT-PCR. TCRdb reprocessed the multiplex PCR reads via MiXCR and lists one record per CDR3 protein. The table lists hundreds of thousands of distinct CDR3 sequences, about 24% of them singletons.

The sequenced sample was blood. The chain recombines TRBV6-1 with TRBJ1-1; 7 bases are a match to TRBD1. This sequence originates from a young woman with Graves' ophthalmopathy. The CDR3 loop reads CASSEALGAGGAFF. Written as DNA, the CDR3 is TGTGCCAGCAGTGAAGCGCTGGGGGCAGGGGGAGCTTTCTTT.